This TCR beta chain is from a study of T-cell reconstitution after alpha-beta-depleted transplantation in children. This clonotype was observed many times. Preparation of the TCRbeta library used unique molecular identifiers. TCRdb re-called the PCR reads through MiXCR, storing one row per CDR3 protein. The table lists some 250,000 distinct CDR3 sequences, around 12% of them singletons. The TCR comes from a human donor who donated a stem cell graft to a child with acute lymphoblastic leukemia. This specimen was PBMCs from the stem cell graft donor, taken from the stem cell graft.

The CDR3 DNA follows: TGTGCCAGCAGCCCCGGGACTAGCGGGAGTTGGGAGACCCAGTACTTC. Its translation is CASSPGTSGSWETQYF. The genes are TRBV6-1 and TRBJ2-5; 14 bases line up with TRBD2. The CDR3 consists of 16 residues. In germline, CDR1 is MNHNS, CDR2 SASEGT. Trimming cost V 6 bases and J 5 bases; bases outside gene matches: 8.